The present TCR beta chain was sequenced within a study of shared clonotypes between healthy human individuals. Negatively enriched CD4+ T cells were divided by CD45RA into naive and memory. Repertoires were generated with immunoSEQ multiplex PCR, while TCRdb's copy carries only in-frame clones and drops some. Of around 2.3 million clones listed, more than 90% are singletons. This CDR3 is 14 amino acids long. The germline V and J ends were trimmed by 3 bases and 7 bases, with 11 bases remaining between them. The germline V gene has CDR1 SGHNT and CDR2 YYREEE (reference sequence). The chain joins TRBV5-4 to TRBJ1-6; D gene unclear. The specimen sequenced was naive CD4+ T cells sorted from blood. Regarding subset: CD45RA+ positively selected. The receptor was derived from a man aged 18-30 years in good health. The CDR3 nucleotides read TGTGCCAGCAGCTCGCAAACCGGGAATTCACCCCTCCACTTT. It codes for CASSSQTGNSPLHF.